What follows are 27 T cell receptor beta chains derived from one specimen sequenced in a study of T cells expressing NK-cell markers (dated by TCRdb to 2018 to 2020). The protocol used for the library was 5' RACE. The sample was run on an Illumina HiSeq 2000. TCRdb reprocessed the public reads and reports one entry per CDR3 protein sequence, without DNA. The sample's records list about 260,000 distinct CDR3 sequences. The biggest ten clones account for more than 3.5% of the sample. The sample comprised blood T cells: a sorted CD56 or NKG2C T cell subset, CD4+ or CD8+ T cells, or bulk PBMC T cells (not recorded which). The receptors here all came from a woman between 18 and 70 years old in good health.

The genes are TRBV4-1 and TRBJ2-1. This CDR3 has 11 amino acids. Germline CDR1 MGHRA, CDR2 YSYEKL. This CDR3 reads CASSQWHEQFF.

The rearrangement uses TRBV4-3 and TRBJ1-6; the D call of TRBD1 rests on TCRdb alone, since no DNA is present to check it. The germline CDR1 and CDR2 sequences are LGHNA and YSLEER. The CDR3 loop spans 17 amino acids. The CDR3 sequence is CASSQGLGGTNNSPLHF.

This chain links TRBV7-2 with TRBJ1-2. Germline V gives CDR1 SGHTA, CDR2 FQGNSA. CDR3 size: 15 residues. CDR3 sequence reads: CASSFRLTVNYGYTF.

J is TRBJ2-1 and V is TRBV6-5; with no DNA, the TCRdb D assignment of TRBD1 cannot be verified. This CDR3 comprises 15 residues. The germline gives CDR1 MNHEY, CDR2 SVGAGI. The CDR3 protein is CDSSSTTSGANEQFF.

The J gene is TRBJ2-3, the V gene TRBV6-5; the D call of TRBD2 rests on TCRdb alone, since no DNA is present to check it. The CDR3 has 19 residues. CDR1 MNHEY and CDR2 SVGAGI come from the germline V gene. CDR3 region: CASSYTTPGIATSTDTQYF.

The gene calls are TRBV5-1 and TRBJ2-1; the D gene TCRdb calls, TRBD1, cannot be checked with no DNA. Germline CDR1 is SGHRS and CDR2 is YFSETQ. The CDR3 covers 12 residues. CDR3 sequence reads: CASSGTGNEQFF. Filled out from reference TRBV5-1 and TRBJ2-1, the complete variable domain reads KAGVTQTPRYLIKTRGQQVTLSCSPISGHRSVSWYQQTPGQGLQFLFEYFSETQRNKGNFPGRFSGRQFSNSRSEMNVSTLELGDSALYLCASSGTGNEQFFGPGTRLTVL.

This chain joins TRBV6-1 and TRBJ1-4; the TCRdb D gene call, TRBD1, has no DNA to confirm it. This CDR3 spans 13 amino acids. CDR1 MNHNS and CDR2 SASEGT come from the germline V gene. CDR3 region: CASHDRGGEKLFF.

The V and J genes are TRBV7-2 and TRBJ2-4; with no DNA, the TCRdb D assignment of TRBD2 cannot be verified. There are 15 residues in the CDR3. The germline CDR1 and CDR2 sequences are SGHTA and FQGNSA. This CDR3 reads CASSPERTSVGIQYF.

This chain's CDR3 is CASSLVLAGGRPYEQYF. This rearrangement joins TRBV7-2 to TRBJ2-7; TCRdb lists TRBD2, though no DNA is available to test this call. Looked up from germline, CDR1 is SGHTA and CDR2 is FQGNSA. The CDR3 is 17 residues long.

The rearrangement joins TRBV7-9 to TRBJ1-1; TCRdb gives TRBD1 as the D gene, but with no DNA this cannot be confirmed. This CDR3 spans 15 amino acids. Germline CDR1 reads SEHNR; CDR2 reads FQNEAQ (reference sequence). CDR3: CASNRDRGGDTEAFF.

This chain joins TRBV11-1 and TRBJ2-2. The CDR3 sequence is 14 residues long. Germline V gene sequence: CDR1 SGHAT, CDR2 FQDESV (reference sequence). This chain's CDR3 is CASSLSPIAGELFF.

CDR3 in amino acids: CSARDQGTGDTEAFF. The chain has TRBV20-1 and TRBJ1-1; TCRdb designates TRBD1, a call that cannot be tested without DNA. Germline V CDR1 and CDR2: DFQATT, SNEGSKA (reference sequence). The CDR3 spans 15 residues.

V and J are TRBV10-1 and TRBJ2-5; TCRdb calls TRBD2, which cannot be checked without DNA. Per the germline V gene, CDR1 is WNHNN and CDR2 is SYGVQD (reference sequence). CDR3 size: 14 residues. The CDR3 sequence: CASSERASPETQYF.

The CDR3 protein is CASSLRGPSYEQYF. The chain couples TRBV7-2 to TRBJ2-7; without DNA, the TCRdb call of TRBD2 cannot be checked. Germline V gives CDR1 SGHTA, CDR2 FQGNSA. CDR3 size: 14 residues. Based on the CDR3 plus reference TRBV7-2 and TRBJ2-7, the full variable domain is GAGVSQSPSNKVTEKGKDVELRCDPISGHTALYWYRQSLGQGLEFLIYFQGNSAPDKSGLPSDRFSAERTGGSVSTLTIQRTQQEDSAVYLCASSLRGPSYEQYFGPGTRLTVT.

The V gene is TRBV12-3 or TRBV12-4, the J gene TRBJ2-2; there is no DNA to check the TCRdb D call of TRBD2. The CDR3 loop spans 17 amino acids. This CDR3 reads CASSDPGLAANTGELFF.

The chain recombines TRBV10-3 with TRBJ1-3. The CDR3 sequence is 12 residues long. CDR1 is ENHRY and CDR2 is SYGVKD in the germline V gene. CDR3 sequence reads: CAISVSGKTIYF.

This chain connects TRBV10-1 to TRBJ2-2. Germline CDR1 WNHNN, CDR2 SYGVQD (reference sequence). This CDR3 spans 12 amino acids. The CDR3 loop reads CASSGWGGELFF.

Here the CDR3 reads CASSLVFLDTQYF. This sequence joins TRBV7-8 and TRBJ2-3. The CDR3 loop spans 13 amino acids. The germline V gene encodes CDR1 SGHVS and CDR2 FQNEAQ.

This chain uses TRBV6-1 with TRBJ1-5; TCRdb's D gene call, TRBD1, goes unchecked for lack of DNA. Looked up from germline, CDR1 is MNHNS and CDR2 is SASEGT. The CDR3 extends over 13 amino acids. Here the CDR3 reads CASSGQYNQPQHF.

The gene calls are TRBV20-1 and TRBJ2-5; TCRdb picks TRBD2, but there is no DNA to check that call. CDR1 and CDR2 from the germline V gene are DFQATT and SNEGSKA (reference sequence). The CDR3 sequence is 13 residues long. The CDR3 protein is CSATRTSQETQYF.

The chain carries TRBV25-1 and TRBJ2-3; TCRdb outputs TRBD2, but without DNA this stays unchecked. The CDR3 spans 17 residues. Germline V lookup: CDR1 MGHDK, CDR2 SYGVNS. CDR3 protein: CASSESLAGLSTDTQYF.

The chain couples TRBV20-1 to TRBJ2-3; TCRdb's D call of TRBD2 is untestable without DNA. Looked up from germline, CDR1 is DFQATT and CDR2 is SNEGSKA (reference sequence). This CDR3 has 16 amino acids. The CDR3 loop is CSAGTSGVRITDTQYF.

The V and J genes are TRBV12-3 or TRBV12-4 and TRBJ2-2. The CDR3 length is 13 residues. The CDR3 loop is CAGGLVNTGELFF.

The chain links TRBV12-3 or TRBV12-4 to TRBJ2-1; lacking DNA, the TRBD1 call made by TCRdb goes unchecked. The CDR3 length is 15 residues. CDR3 loop: CASSRAGGPNNEQFF.

The CDR3 protein is CASSRRGTQYF. V gene TRBV12-3 or TRBV12-4 combines with J gene TRBJ2-5. CDR3 length: 11 residues.

This CDR3 is CASSFISGRVETQYF. V gene TRBV12-3 or TRBV12-4 combines with J gene TRBJ2-5; the D call from TCRdb, TRBD2, cannot be confirmed without DNA. The CDR3 loop spans 15 amino acids.

V is TRBV2 and J is TRBJ1-2; TCRdb reports TRBD1, a call that lacks DNA to check it against. Germline V lookup: CDR1 SNHLY, CDR2 FYNNEI. This CDR3 comprises 14 residues. The CDR3 loop reads CASSPLDRAYGYTF.